This TCR beta chain derives from a study of T cell responses to AZD1222 COVID-19 vaccine (dated by TCRdb to about 2021). For the wider study: A total of 230 to 250 trial participants underwent TCR sequencing, of whom more than 200 had received two doses of AZD1222 and some 25 had received two doses of the MenACWY control vaccine. Enrollment into the trials was organized by age into subgroups of 18-55, 56-69 and 70-plus years, and those subgroups contained approximately 160, 26 and 62 TCR-sequenced participants, respectively. The full study reports these points: Most participants were white British and females outnumbered males, and the authors suggested that clonal diversity may have been underestimated. The 56-69-year group was small, and its depth increase did not reach significance, likely because of low power. Epitopes outside the regions mutated in the B.1.351 and B.1.1.7 variants were reportedly recognized by nearly half of the unique spike-specific TCRs. Conclusions about previously exposed vaccinees are limited, since just six or seven AZD1222 recipients were seropositive for SARS-CoV-2 at baseline. Vaccine-associated CD4 TCRs spanned the whole spike protein, with dominant responses in regions 160-218 and 743-854. Because no day 14 peak-response samples were available, the repertoires could be characterized only after the peak T cell response. Spike-specific TCR breadth and depth rose significantly after two AZD1222 doses compared with day 0 and with MenACWY recipients.

What this sample's time point label stands for: baseline before first vaccination. In light of the paper, this sample's treatment or condition label describes: meningococcal conjugate vaccine given as trial control. Samples from vaccinated people were obtained from the UK trials COV001 and COV002, which included a single-blind randomized controlled phase 2/3 trial of AZD1222 (ChAdOx1 nCoV-19) in healthy adults. For TCRbeta chain sequencing, PBMC samples from trial participants were taken at day 0 and at day 28 after the second dose. In the case of this clone: What this receptor recognizes is not known. One base away there is no much larger clone; base qualities are not given.

The CDR3 regions of human TCRbeta chains were analyzed by immunosequencing. Per the source publication's procedure: TCRs in the repertoires were compared against a reference library of SARS-CoV-2-specific TCRs that had been generated with the MIRA antigen-specificity platform. Breadth was defined as the fraction of unique TCRs that were SARS-CoV-2-associated. Depth was defined as the fraction of total T cells that were SARS-CoV-2-associated. Each spike-specific TCR was assigned to its reactive spike region and to a CD4 or CD8 class using the MIRA data. Log10-transformed breadth and depth values were compared by one-way ANOVA with Sidak's multiple comparisons tests. TCRdb limited this immuneACCESS table to in-frame rearrangements with V and J called. A share of clones is missing; checked studies link under half to unresolved V genes, and the rest is unexplained. That table furnishes V, J and clone size, whereas the DNA furnished D and trimming. The sample includes 150,000 to 200,000 clones, with approximately 87% observed a single time. 2.5% to 3% of the sample is in the top ten clones.

V is cut by 2 bases and J by 7 bases, and the space between the germline ends is 23 bases. CDR1 and CDR2 are read off the germline V gene as LGHNA and YSLEER. CDR3 length: 18 amino acids, cysteine to phenylalanine. The only DNA kept is the CDR3, 54 bases in frame from the first base. The source is an adult in good health. Here the sequenced sample was peripheral blood, taken on day 0 of MenACWY control vaccination. This chain is built from TRBV4-3 and TRBJ2-2; too little of a D gene remains to name it. The DNA is TGCGCCAGCAGCCAATATACACCCAGGAGTATCGTAAGCGGGGAGCTGTTTTTT. Translated, it gives CASSQYTPRSIVSGELFF.